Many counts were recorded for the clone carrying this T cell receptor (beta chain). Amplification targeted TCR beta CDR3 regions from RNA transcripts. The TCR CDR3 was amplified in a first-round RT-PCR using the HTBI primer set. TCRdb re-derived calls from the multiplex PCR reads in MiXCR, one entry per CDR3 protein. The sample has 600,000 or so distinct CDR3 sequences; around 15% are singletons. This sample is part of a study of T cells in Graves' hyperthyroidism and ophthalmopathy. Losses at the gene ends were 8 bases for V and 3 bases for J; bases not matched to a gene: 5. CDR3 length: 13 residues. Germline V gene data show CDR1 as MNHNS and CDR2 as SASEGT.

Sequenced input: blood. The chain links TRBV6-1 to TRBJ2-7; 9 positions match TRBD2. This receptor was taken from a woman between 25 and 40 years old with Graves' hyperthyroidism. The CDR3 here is CASLLAGDYEQYF. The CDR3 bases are TGTGCCAGCCTCTTAGCGGGAGACTACGAGCAGTACTTC.